This T cell receptor beta chain is from a study of blood T cell repertoires in COVID-19. Germline lookup yields CDR1 SGHNT and CDR2 YYREEE (reference sequence). Between the trimmed V and J ends, which lost 0 bases and 3 bases, there was a span of 10 bases. CDR3 length: 14 residues. This clone was recorded a few times. Method: immunoSEQ multiplex PCR; TCRdb's copy keeps in-frame clones and lacks some. The sample yields about 240,000 clones, more than 85% seen once. The rearrangement joins TRBV5-4 to TRBJ2-7, with D possibly TRBD1 on 6 matching bases. The sequence derives from a man aged 35 to 55 who had recovered from COVID-19. Sequenced sample: PBMCs or T cells enriched from blood (not recorded which). The CDR3 loop is CASSLVPDSYEQYF. CDR3 coding DNA: TGTGCCAGCAGCTTGGTTCCGGACAGCTACGAGCAGTACTTC.